The clone carrying this T cell receptor (beta chain) showed up just once. The target antigen is unknown. These data belong to a study of cytomegalovirus exposure and HLA in healthy donors. Study-level background: In a later analysis, the 110 or so validation repertoires were reported to have used the same platform as the 666 first-cohort repertoires.

CDR3 length: 16 amino acids. Trimming cost V 1 base and J 0 bases, with 9 bases left between them. Germline lookup yields CDR1 LGHNA and CDR2 YSLEER. Generated by immunoSEQ multiplex PCR, the TCRdb table keeps only in-frame clones and is missing some. The data contain approximately 170,000 clones, over 80% of them seen just once; the ten biggest clones take up 2% to 2.5%. Study-level findings and limits: The dataset shows that most TCR sequences were rare, while some public TCRs occurred in many donors. Through in vitro validation, three CMV-associated chains were shown to be specific for CMV antigens. Both high specificity and high sensitivity reportedly marked the classifier's diagnosis of cytomegalovirus status.

Sequencing was carried out using PBMCs. The chain recombines TRBV4-3 with TRBJ2-2, with a weak D call TRBD2 (6 bases). This clonotype originated in a young man in good health and CMV-seropositive. CDR3 sequence reads: CASSQVGLANTGELFF. CDR3 nucleotides: TGCGCCAGCAGCCAAGTGGGACTTGCGAACACCGGGGAGCTGTTTTTT.